This TCR beta chain was recorded in a study of identical twins. General study results and limits: Zero-insertion analyses were open to partial confounding by invariant MAIT and iNKT cells. Abundant beta clonotypes from cord blood bore fewer insertions; memory repertoires lacked this pattern.

After template switching added a universal primer site, the resulting cDNA carried unique molecular identifiers. TCRdb independently ran MiXCR on the 5' RACE reads; one entry per CDR3 protein. The sample has 200,000 to 250,000 distinct CDR3 sequences, roughly 7% seen once. There were only healthy Caucasians among the donors. This clonotype came up a few times. The antigen is undetermined. Separately, the same data were catalogued under a study of yellow fever vaccine responses in identical twins.

This TCR came from a young woman in good health. The specimen was memory (CD45RO+) T cells sorted from blood.

As DNA, the CDR3 is TGTGCCAGCAGCCCAACTAGCGGCCATGCGGATAACAATGAGCAGTTCTTC. Translation gives CASSPTSGHADNNEQFF. The rearrangement joins TRBV12-3 or TRBV12-4 to TRBJ2-1; TRBD2 matches 8 bases. The CDR3 runs 17 residues. V dropped 6 bases and J dropped 5; count of bases not matched to a gene: 15.